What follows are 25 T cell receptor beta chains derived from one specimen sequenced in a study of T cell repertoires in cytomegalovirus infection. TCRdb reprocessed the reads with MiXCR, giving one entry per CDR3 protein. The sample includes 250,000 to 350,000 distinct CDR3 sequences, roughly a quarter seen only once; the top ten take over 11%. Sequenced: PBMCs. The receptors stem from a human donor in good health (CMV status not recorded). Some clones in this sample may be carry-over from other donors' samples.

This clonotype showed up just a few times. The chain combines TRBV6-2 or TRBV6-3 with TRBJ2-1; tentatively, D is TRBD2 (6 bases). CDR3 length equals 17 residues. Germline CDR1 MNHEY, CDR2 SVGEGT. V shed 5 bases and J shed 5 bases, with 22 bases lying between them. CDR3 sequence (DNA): TGTGCCAGCAGTCGGAGGGGAGCGGGTACCCTCAACAATGAGCAGTTCTTC. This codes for CASSRRGAGTLNNEQFF.

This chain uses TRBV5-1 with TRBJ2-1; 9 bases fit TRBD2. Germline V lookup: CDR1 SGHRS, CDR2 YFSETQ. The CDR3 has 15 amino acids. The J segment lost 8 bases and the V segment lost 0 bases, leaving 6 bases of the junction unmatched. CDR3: CASSLEASGIDEQFF. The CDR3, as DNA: TGCGCCAGCAGCTTGGAGGCTAGCGGGATTGATGAGCAGTTCTTC.

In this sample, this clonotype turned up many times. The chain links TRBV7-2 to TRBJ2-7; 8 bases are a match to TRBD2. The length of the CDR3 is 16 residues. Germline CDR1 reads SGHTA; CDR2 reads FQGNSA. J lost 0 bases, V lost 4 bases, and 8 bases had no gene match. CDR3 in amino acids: CASSSSSGLSSYEQYF. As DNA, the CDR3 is TGTGCCAGCAGCTCATCTAGCGGGTTAAGCTCCTACGAGCAGTACTTC.

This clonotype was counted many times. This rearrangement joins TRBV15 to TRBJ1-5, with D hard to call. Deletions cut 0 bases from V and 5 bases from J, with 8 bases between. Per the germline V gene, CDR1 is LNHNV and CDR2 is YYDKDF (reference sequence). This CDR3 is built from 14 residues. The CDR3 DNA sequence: TGTGCCACCAGCAGAGATCCCGGGGATCAGCCCCAGCATTTT. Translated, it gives CATSRDPGDQPQHF.

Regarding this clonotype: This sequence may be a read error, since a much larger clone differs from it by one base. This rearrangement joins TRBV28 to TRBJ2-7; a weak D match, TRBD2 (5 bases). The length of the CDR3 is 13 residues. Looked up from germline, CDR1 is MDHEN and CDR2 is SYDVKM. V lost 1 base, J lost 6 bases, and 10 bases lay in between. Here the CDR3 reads CASSLSGELEQYF. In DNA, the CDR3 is TGTGCCAGCAGTTTATCCGGGGAACTCGAGCAGTACTTC.

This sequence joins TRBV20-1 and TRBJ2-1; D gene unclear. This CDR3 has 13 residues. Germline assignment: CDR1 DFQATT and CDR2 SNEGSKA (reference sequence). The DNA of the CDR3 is TGCAGCCCTATATTTGCCACCCGTACTGAGCAGTTCTTC. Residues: CSPIFATRTEQFF.

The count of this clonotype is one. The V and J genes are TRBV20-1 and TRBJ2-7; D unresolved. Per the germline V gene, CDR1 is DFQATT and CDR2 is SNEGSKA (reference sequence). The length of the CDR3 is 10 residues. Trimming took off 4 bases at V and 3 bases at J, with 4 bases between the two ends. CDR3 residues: CSATNYEQYF. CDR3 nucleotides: TGCAGTGCTACAAACTACGAGCAGTACTTC.

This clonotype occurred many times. The CDR3 sequence is CASSLSVQGYNEQFF. CDR3 bases: TGTGCCAGCAGCTTATCCGTACAGGGTTACAATGAGCAGTTCTTC. This sequence joins TRBV7-2 and TRBJ2-1, with D perhaps matching TRBD1 (6 bases). The germline gives CDR1 SGHTA, CDR2 FQGNSA. The V end lost 2 bases, the J end lost 4 bases, and 12 bases lay between the germline ends. The CDR3 runs to 15 residues.

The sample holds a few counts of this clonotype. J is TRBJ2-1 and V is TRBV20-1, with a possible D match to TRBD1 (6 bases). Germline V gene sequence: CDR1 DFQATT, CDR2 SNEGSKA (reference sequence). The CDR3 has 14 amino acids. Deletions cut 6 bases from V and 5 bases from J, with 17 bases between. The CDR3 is CSARADRQNNEQFF. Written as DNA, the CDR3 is TGCAGTGCACGCGCCGACAGGCAAAACAATGAGCAGTTCTTC.

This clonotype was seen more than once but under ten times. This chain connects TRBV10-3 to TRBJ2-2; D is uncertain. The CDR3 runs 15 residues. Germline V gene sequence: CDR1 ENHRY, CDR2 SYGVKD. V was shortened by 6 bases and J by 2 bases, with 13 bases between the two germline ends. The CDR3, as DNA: TGTGCCATCAGAATATCCGGAACCAACACCGGGGAGCTGTTTTTT. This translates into CAIRISGTNTGELFF.

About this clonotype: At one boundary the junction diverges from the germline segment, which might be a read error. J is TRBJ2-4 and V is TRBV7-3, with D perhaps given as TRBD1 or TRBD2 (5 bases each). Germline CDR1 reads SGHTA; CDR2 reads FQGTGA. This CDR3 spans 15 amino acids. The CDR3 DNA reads TGTGCCAGCAGCCTAACGGGGACAGCCAAAAACATTCAGTACTTC. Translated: CASSLTGTAKNIQYF.

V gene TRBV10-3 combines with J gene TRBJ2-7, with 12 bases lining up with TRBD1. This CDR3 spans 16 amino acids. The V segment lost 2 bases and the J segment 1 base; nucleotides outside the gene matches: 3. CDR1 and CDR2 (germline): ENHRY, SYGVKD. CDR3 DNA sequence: TGTGCCATCAGTGAGGTGGGACAGGGGGCTTCCTACGAGCAGTACTTC. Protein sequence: CAISEVGQGASYEQYF.

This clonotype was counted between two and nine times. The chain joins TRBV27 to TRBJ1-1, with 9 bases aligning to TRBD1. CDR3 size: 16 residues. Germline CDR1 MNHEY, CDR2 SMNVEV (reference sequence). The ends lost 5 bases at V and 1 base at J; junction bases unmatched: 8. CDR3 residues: CASSEYRGLGNTEAFF. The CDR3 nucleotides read TGTGCCAGCAGTGAATACAGGGGGCTGGGGAACACTGAAGCTTTCTTT.

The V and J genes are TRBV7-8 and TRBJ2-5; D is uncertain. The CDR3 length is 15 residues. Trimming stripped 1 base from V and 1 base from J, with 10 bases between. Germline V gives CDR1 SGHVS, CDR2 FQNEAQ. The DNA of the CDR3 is TGTGCCAGCAGCTTAGTCACGGGCTCCCAAGAGACCCAGTACTTC. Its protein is CASSLVTGSQETQYF.

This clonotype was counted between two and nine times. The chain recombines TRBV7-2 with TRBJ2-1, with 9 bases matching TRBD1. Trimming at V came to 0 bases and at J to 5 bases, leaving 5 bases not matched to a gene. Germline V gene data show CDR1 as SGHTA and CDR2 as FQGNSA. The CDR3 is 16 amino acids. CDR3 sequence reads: CASSLAGTGRNNEQFF. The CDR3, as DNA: TGTGCCAGCAGCTTAGCCGGGACAGGGAGGAACAATGAGCAGTTCTTC. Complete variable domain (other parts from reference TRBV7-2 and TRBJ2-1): GAGVSQSPSNKVTEKGKDVELRCDPISGHTALYWYRQSLGQGLEFLIYFQGNSAPDKSGLPSDRFSAERTGGSVSTLTIQRTQQEDSAVYLCASSLAGTGRNNEQFFGPGTRLTVL.

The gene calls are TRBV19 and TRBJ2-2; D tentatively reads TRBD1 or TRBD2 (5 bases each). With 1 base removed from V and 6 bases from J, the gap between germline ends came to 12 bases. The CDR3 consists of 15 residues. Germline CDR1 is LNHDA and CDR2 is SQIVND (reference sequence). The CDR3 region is CASSIARDRPGELFF. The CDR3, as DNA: TGTGCCAGTAGTATAGCCCGGGACCGCCCCGGGGAGCTGTTTTTT.

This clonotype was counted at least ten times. In DNA, the CDR3 is TGTGCCAGCAGCTCCGGGACTAGCGGAGCCGCCGGGGAGCTGTTTTTT. Translation gives CASSSGTSGAAGELFF. V and J are TRBV11-2 and TRBJ2-2, with 11 bases aligning to TRBD2. The CDR3 length is 16 residues. Trimming removed 4 bases from V and 6 bases from J; junction bases left unmatched: 7. CDR1 and CDR2 from the germline V gene are SGHAT and FQNNGV.

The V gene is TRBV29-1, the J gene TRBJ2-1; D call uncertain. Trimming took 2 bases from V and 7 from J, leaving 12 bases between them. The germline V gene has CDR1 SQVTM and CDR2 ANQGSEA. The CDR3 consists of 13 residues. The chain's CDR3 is CSVERSSYNEQFF. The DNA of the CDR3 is TGCAGCGTTGAAAGGTCTAGTTATAATGAGCAGTTCTTC.

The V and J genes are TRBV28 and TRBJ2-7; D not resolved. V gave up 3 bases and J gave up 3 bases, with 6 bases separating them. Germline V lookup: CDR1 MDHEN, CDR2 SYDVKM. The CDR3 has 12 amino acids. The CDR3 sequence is CASSFPFYEQYF. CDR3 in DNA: TGTGCCAGCAGTTTCCCTTTCTACGAGCAGTACTTC.

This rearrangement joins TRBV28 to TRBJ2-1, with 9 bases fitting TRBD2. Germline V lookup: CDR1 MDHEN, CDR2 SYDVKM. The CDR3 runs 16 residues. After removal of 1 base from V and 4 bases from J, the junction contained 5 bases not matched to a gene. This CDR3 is CASSLFPAGGYNEQFF. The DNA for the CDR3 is TGTGCCAGCAGTTTATTCCCAGCGGGAGGTTACAATGAGCAGTTCTTC.

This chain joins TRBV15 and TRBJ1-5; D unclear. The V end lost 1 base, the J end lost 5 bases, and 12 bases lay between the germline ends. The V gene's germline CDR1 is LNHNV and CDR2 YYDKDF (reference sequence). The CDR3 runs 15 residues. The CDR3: CATSRVSRGDQPQHF. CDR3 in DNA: TGTGCCACCAGCAGAGTGTCACGCGGCGATCAGCCCCAGCATTTT.

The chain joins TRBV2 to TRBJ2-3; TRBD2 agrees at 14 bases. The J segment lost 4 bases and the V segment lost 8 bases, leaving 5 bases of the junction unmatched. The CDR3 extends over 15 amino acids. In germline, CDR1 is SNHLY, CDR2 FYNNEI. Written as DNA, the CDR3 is TGTGCCAGCGGGGGGACTAGCGGGAGCTCAGATACGCAGTATTTT. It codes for CASGGTSGSSDTQYF.

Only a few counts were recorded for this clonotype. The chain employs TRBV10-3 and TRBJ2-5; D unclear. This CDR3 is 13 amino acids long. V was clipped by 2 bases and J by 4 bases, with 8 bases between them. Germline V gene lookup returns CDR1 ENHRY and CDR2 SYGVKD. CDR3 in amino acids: CAISERVGETQYF. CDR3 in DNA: TGTGCCATCAGTGAGAGGGTCGGAGAGACCCAGTACTTC.

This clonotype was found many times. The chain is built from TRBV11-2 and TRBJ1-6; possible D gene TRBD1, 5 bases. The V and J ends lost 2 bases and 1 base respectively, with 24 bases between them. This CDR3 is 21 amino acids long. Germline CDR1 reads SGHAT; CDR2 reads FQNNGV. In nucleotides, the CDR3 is TGTGCCAGCAGCTTAAATGATCCTCCGGGACGATCGGGGTCCTATAATTCACCCCTCCACTTT. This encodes CASSLNDPPGRSGSYNSPLHF.

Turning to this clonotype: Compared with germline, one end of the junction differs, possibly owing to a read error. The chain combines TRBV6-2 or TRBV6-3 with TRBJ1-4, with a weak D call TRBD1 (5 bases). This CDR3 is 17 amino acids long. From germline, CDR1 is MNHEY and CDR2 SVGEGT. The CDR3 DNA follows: TGTGCCAGCAGTTACTCGAACGGGAACCAGGGCGATGAAAAACTGGTTTTT. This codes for CASSYSNGNQGDEKLVF.